This T cell receptor beta chain was identified in a study of T cell responses to AZD1222 COVID-19 vaccine. Study-wide results and limits: Every sample of the repertoires postdated the peak T cell response.

A remark on this clone: Its target is unknown.

Here immunoSEQ multiplex PCR was the method, and the copy in TCRdb shows in-frame clones only, minus some. This table has over 110,000 clones, under 95% appearing once. CDR3 length: 15 residues. The germline CDR1 and CDR2 sequences are LNHDA and SQIVND (reference sequence). Trimming removed 3 bases from V and 1 base from J; junction bases left unmatched: 5. The clonotype comes from an adult in good health. Sequencing used peripheral blood, obtained on day 0 of AZD1222 vaccination. The genes are TRBV19 and TRBJ2-7; 8 nucleotides line up with TRBD2. This CDR3 is CASSIQAGASYEQYF. The CDR3 DNA reads TGTGCCAGTAGTATTCAAGCGGGAGCTTCCTACGAGCAGTACTTC. Based on the CDR3 plus reference TRBV19 and TRBJ2-7, the full variable domain is DGGITQSPKYLFRKEGQNVTLSCEQNLNHDAMYWYRQDPGQGLRLIYYSQIVNDFQKGDIAEGYSVSREKKESFPLTVTSAQKNPTAFYLCASSIQAGASYEQYFGPGTRLTVT.